A single sample gave rise to the 32 T cell receptor beta chains below, sequenced in a study of T cell responses to AZD1222 COVID-19 vaccine. Here immunoSEQ multiplex PCR was the method, and the copy in TCRdb shows in-frame clones only, minus some. The data contain under 70,000 clones, about 80% of them seen just once; the ten biggest clones take up approximately 5.2%. The sample was peripheral blood, taken 28 days after the second AZD1222 dose. The receptor source for this set is an adult who received the AZD1222 COVID-19 vaccine.

This clone has more than one count but fewer than ten. The J gene is TRBJ1-2, the V gene TRBV25-1; possibly TRBD1 for D (5 bases). V was cut by 5 bases and J by 5 bases, with 9 bases left in between. Germline assignment: CDR1 MGHDK and CDR2 SYGVNS. The CDR3 consists of 12 residues. CDR3 sequence (DNA): TGTGCCAGCAGTCAGGGAGGATATGGCTACACCTTC. Residues: CASSQGGYGYTF.

A single count supports this clone. CDR3 in amino acids: CASSPVRDQPQHF. The CDR3 bases are TGTGCCAGCAGTCCTGTCCGGGATCAGCCCCAGCATTTT. The gene calls are TRBV6-5 and TRBJ1-5; D is unresolved. The V gene's germline CDR1 is MNHEY and CDR2 SVGAGI. The germline V and J ends were trimmed by 5 bases and 5 bases, with 10 bases remaining between them. The CDR3 runs 13 residues.

The genes are TRBV11-3 and TRBJ2-1; 9 bases agree with TRBD2. The V gene end was trimmed by 1 base and the J gene end by 8 bases; junction bases not matched to a gene: 12. CDR1 and CDR2 from the germline V gene are SGHNT and YENEEA. The CDR3 sequence is 17 residues long. CDR3 sequence: CASSLGYDSGSIDEQFF. Written as DNA, the CDR3 is TGTGCCAGCAGCTTAGGTTATGATAGCGGGAGTATCGATGAGCAGTTCTTC.

In nucleotides, the CDR3 is TGTGCCAGCAGCATAGACAGGGTATCTGTTAATGAGCAGTTCTTC. This encodes CASSIDRVSVNEQFF. The chain carries TRBV3-1 (or the pseudogene TRBV3-2) and TRBJ2-1; 7 bases match TRBD1. Looked up from germline, CDR1 is LGHDT and CDR2 is YNNKEL (reference sequence). The CDR3 has 15 amino acids. Trimming at V came to 5 bases and at J to 7 bases, leaving 11 bases not matched to a gene.

The chain couples TRBV7-3 to TRBJ1-1, with 7 bases identical to TRBD1. Per the germline V gene, CDR1 is SGHTA and CDR2 is FQGTGA. CDR3 length: 15 residues. V lost 5 bases and J lost 4; bases outside the gene matches: 10. The CDR3 DNA reads TGTGCCAGCAGCCCCACAGGGGCATCGACCACTGAAGCTTTCTTT. The encoded protein is CASSPTGASTTEAFF.

This rearrangement joins TRBV19 to TRBJ1-2; TRBD1 aligns across 9 bases. The germline V gene has CDR1 LNHDA and CDR2 SQIVND (reference sequence). CDR3 size: 15 residues. With 6 bases clipped from V and 7 bases from J, the junction kept 12 bases outside the gene matches. CDR3 loop: CASRPGQGSTFGYTF. For the CDR3, the DNA is TGTGCCAGTAGACCGGGACAGGGATCAACTTTTGGCTACACCTTC.

This chain joins TRBV19 and TRBJ1-3, with D uncertain. CDR3 length: 15 residues. The germline V gene has CDR1 LNHDA and CDR2 SQIVND (reference sequence). V was clipped by 3 bases and J by 1 base, with 10 bases between them. The CDR3 DNA reads TGTGCCAGTAGTATTGGATCCAGGTCTGGAAACACCATATATTTT. Its protein is CASSIGSRSGNTIYF.

The chain couples TRBV28 to TRBJ1-5, with a weak D call TRBD1 (5 bases). Looked up from germline, CDR1 is MDHEN and CDR2 is SYDVKM. This CDR3 spans 14 amino acids. Trimming removed 5 bases from V and 7 bases from J, with 15 bases in between. The CDR3 nucleotides are TGTGCCAGCAGTCTGACAGCCATGGTACAGCCCCAGCATTTT. It yields the protein CASSLTAMVQPQHF.

The chain has TRBV28 and TRBJ1-2; D gene unclear. Trimming removed 5 bases at V and 2 bases at J, with 9 bases between. Germline loops: CDR1 MDHEN, CDR2 SYDVKM. The CDR3 runs to 13 residues. The CDR3 loop is CASSGNNNYGYTF. The CDR3 bases are TGTGCCAGCAGTGGGAATAACAACTATGGCTACACCTTC.

This rearrangement joins TRBV20-1 to TRBJ1-1; no clear D gene. The CDR3 totals 13 residues. Germline CDR1 DFQATT, CDR2 SNEGSKA (reference sequence). Trimming removed 3 bases from V and 13 bases from J, with 21 bases in between. As DNA, the CDR3 is TGCAGTGCTAGTTCTCGGGTCAGCCCGAGGCGTTTCTTT. It codes for CSASSRVSPRRFF.

The chain is built from TRBV5-4 and TRBJ2-3; D is possibly TRBD2 (5 bases). From germline, CDR1 is SGHNT and CDR2 YYREEE (reference sequence). The CDR3 is made up of 15 amino acids. V lost 0 bases and J 1 base, leaving 9 bases between the germline ends. The CDR3, as DNA: TGTGCCAGCAGCTTGGCTCGGGGAGGCACAGATACGCAGTATTTT. Protein sequence: CASSLARGGTDTQYF.

This clone was recorded a few times. The rearrangement uses TRBV6-4 and TRBJ1-1; D call uncertain. The CDR3 length is 11 residues. Germline CDR1 is MRHNA and CDR2 is SNTAGT. V dropped 7 bases and J dropped 4 bases, with 7 bases sitting between them. In nucleotides, the CDR3 is TGTGCCAGCAAAGGAAGCACTGAAGCTTTCTTT. This codes for CASKGSTEAFF.

The rearrangement links TRBV7-3 to TRBJ2-3; 7 bases line up with TRBD1. J gave up 7 bases and V 2 bases, and 9 bases lay outside the gene matches. The CDR3 has 15 amino acids. Germline V lookup: CDR1 SGHTA, CDR2 FQGTGA. The CDR3 is CASSLSRAGGNTQYF. In DNA, the CDR3 is TGTGCCAGCAGCTTATCTCGAGCAGGGGGAAATACGCAGTATTTT.

The V call is TRBV5-1, the J call TRBJ2-7; either TRBD1 or TRBD2 may fit D (5 bases each). Per germline, CDR1 SGHRS and CDR2 YFSETQ. The CDR3 has 16 amino acids. Trimming removed 2 bases from V and 6 bases from J, with 21 bases in between. The CDR3 loop reads CASSLTTPRGSTEQYF. The CDR3 bases are TGCGCCAGCAGCTTAACCACTCCGAGGGGTAGCACCGAGCAGTACTTC. Using reference TRBV5-1 and TRBJ2-7 for the parts outside the CDR3, the full variable domain is KAGVTQTPRYLIKTRGQQVTLSCSPISGHRSVSWYQQTPGQGLQFLFEYFSETQRNKGNFPGRFSGRQFSNSRSEMNVSTLELGDSALYLCASSLTTPRGSTEQYFGPGTRLTVT.

The V gene is TRBV29-1, the J gene TRBJ1-2, with D possibly being TRBD1 (5 bases). CDR1 and CDR2 from the germline V gene are SQVTM and ANQGSEA. V lost 7 bases to trimming and J lost 8 bases, with 14 bases between them. This CDR3 has 11 residues. CDR3 loop: CSAEAGKGYTF. The CDR3 coding sequence is TGCAGCGCCGAGGCAGGGAAGGGCTACACCTTC.

This rearrangement joins TRBV29-1 to TRBJ2-3, with a possible D match to TRBD2 (5 bases). V was trimmed by 4 bases and J by 2 bases, leaving 13 bases between them. The V gene's germline CDR1 is SQVTM and CDR2 ANQGSEA. There are 14 residues in the CDR3. CDR3 DNA sequence: TGCAGCGTTGTGTCAGCGGCGGTCACAGATACGCAGTATTTT. Translation gives CSVVSAAVTDTQYF.

The J gene is TRBJ1-5, the V gene TRBV7-2; D is undetermined. The CDR3 sequence is 13 residues long. V was shortened by 2 bases and J by 4 bases, with 6 bases between the two germline ends. Per germline, CDR1 SGHTA and CDR2 FQGNSA. DNA of the CDR3: TGTGCCAGCAGCTTAACTGGGAATCAGCCCCAGCATTTT. Translating it yields CASSLTGNQPQHF.

The chain couples TRBV12-3 or TRBV12-4 to TRBJ2-2; no reliable D call. This CDR3 is 13 amino acids long. Trimming took off 2 bases at V and 5 bases at J, with 6 bases between the two ends. CDR3 coding DNA: TGTGCCAGCAGTTTAATCAAGACCGGGGAGCTGTTTTTT. Its translation: CASSLIKTGELFF.

A few counts support this clone. The rearrangement links TRBV7-2 to TRBJ1-1, with no clear D. CDR1 and CDR2 from the germline V gene are SGHTA and FQGNSA. The CDR3 extends over 15 amino acids. V was cut by 0 bases and J by 0 bases, with 8 bases left in between. This chain's CDR3 is CASSLALDVNTEAFF. The CDR3 DNA reads TGTGCCAGCAGCTTAGCCCTGGACGTGAACACTGAAGCTTTCTTT.

V usage is TRBV19 and J usage is TRBJ1-5; unclear D gene. V lost 3 bases and J lost 2, with 11 bases in between. Germline assignment: CDR1 LNHDA and CDR2 SQIVND (reference sequence). CDR3 length equals 15 residues. The CDR3 bases are TGTGCCAGTAGTATCCTGTCCGGCGGCAATCAGCCCCAGCATTTT. Protein: CASSILSGGNQPQHF.

The gene calls are TRBV7-3 and TRBJ1-2; the D is unclear. This CDR3 has 14 amino acids. The V end lost 0 bases, the J end lost 0 bases, and 5 bases lay between the germline ends. CDR1 is SGHTA, CDR2 FQGTGA, per germline. The CDR3 nucleotides read TGTGCCAGCAGCTTAACCCCCGCTAACTATGGCTACACCTTC. Its translation is CASSLTPANYGYTF.

The chain couples TRBV27 to TRBJ1-1; D uncertain. The CDR3 sequence is 16 residues long. The germline V and J ends were trimmed by 0 bases and 5 bases, with 16 bases remaining between them. The germline V gene has CDR1 MNHEY and CDR2 SMNVEV (reference sequence). The CDR3 sequence: CASSLSGYGGGTEAFF. The CDR3 DNA sequence: TGTGCCAGCAGTTTATCGGGATACGGAGGCGGGACTGAAGCTTTCTTT.

The gene calls are TRBV6-5 and TRBJ1-6; possible D gene TRBD1, 5 bases. This CDR3 has 15 residues. Germline CDR1 is MNHEY and CDR2 is SVGAGI. V lost 3 bases and J lost 4, with 10 bases in between. CDR3 nucleotides: TGTGCCAGCAGTTATATTGACAGTTATAATTCACCCCTCCACTTT. Its protein product is CASSYIDSYNSPLHF.

This chain links TRBV28 with TRBJ1-6; weak D call: TRBD1 (5 bases). This CDR3 spans 18 amino acids. In germline, CDR1 is MDHEN, CDR2 SYDVKM. V lost 6 bases and J 0 bases, leaving 18 bases between the germline ends. CDR3 in amino acids: CASSPLHLRGSYNSPLHF. The CDR3, as DNA: TGTGCCAGCAGCCCCCTTCATTTGAGGGGCTCCTATAATTCACCCCTCCACTTT. Full variable domain (remainder filled in from reference TRBV28 and TRBJ1-6): DVKVTQSSRYLVKRTGEKVFLECVQDMDHENMFWYRQDPGLGLRLIYFSYDVKMKEKGDIPEGYSVSREKKERFSLILESASTNQTSMYLCASSPLHLRGSYNSPLHFGNGTRLTVT.

This rearrangement joins TRBV2 to TRBJ2-5; D remains ambiguous. CDR3 length: 16 residues. The V end was cut by 7 bases, the J end by 0 bases, with 18 bases between. Germline V gene lookup returns CDR1 SNHLY and CDR2 FYNNEI. The CDR3 coding sequence is TGTGCCAGCATGTTGACGGCCAATCTGTACCAAGAGACCCAGTACTTC. Its protein is CASMLTANLYQETQYF.

The chain has TRBV12-3 or TRBV12-4 and TRBJ2-1; no clear D. This CDR3 has 12 amino acids. V lost 4 bases, J lost 9 bases, and 10 bases lay in between. The CDR3 sequence is CASSSVPREQFF. CDR3 bases: TGTGCCAGCAGTTCGGTCCCTCGTGAGCAGTTCTTC.

The chain joins TRBV28 to TRBJ2-3; D uncertain. Germline V gives CDR1 MDHEN, CDR2 SYDVKM. The V gene lost 5 bases and the J gene lost 0 bases, with 24 bases spanning the gap. The CDR3 length is 19 residues. CDR3 in DNA: TGTGCCAGCAGTCCGACACCCCCCGGCGTTAGTTCTAGCACAGATACGCAGTATTTT. Its translation is CASSPTPPGVSSSTDTQYF.

This clone was seen only a few times. This sequence joins TRBV7-9 and TRBJ1-6, with D perhaps TRBD1 (5 bases). Germline V gene data show CDR1 as SEHNR and CDR2 as FQNEAQ (reference sequence). CDR3 size: 15 residues. The V gene lost 2 bases and the J gene lost 7 bases, with 12 bases spanning the gap. CDR3: CASSLSGGHNSPLHF. Here the CDR3 DNA reads TGTGCCAGCAGCTTATCCGGGGGTCACAATTCACCCCTCCACTTT.

This clone was detected a few times. The chain links TRBV7-2 to TRBJ1-5, with D unclear. V was shortened by 5 bases and J by 5 bases, with 7 bases between the two germline ends. Germline CDR1 is SGHTA and CDR2 is FQGNSA. The CDR3 loop spans 12 amino acids. The CDR3 DNA is TGTGCCAGCAGCACGGGTCATCAGCCCCAGCATTTT. As protein: CASSTGHQPQHF.

This chain connects TRBV4-1 to TRBJ1-4; D might be TRBD1 (6 bases). CDR3 length: 18 residues. V lost 1 base and J 0 bases, leaving 15 bases between the germline ends. CDR1 is MGHRA, CDR2 YSYEKL, per germline. The CDR3 coding sequence is TGCGCCAGCAGCCAAGTACGGGAGGGGGTACCAACTAATGAAAAACTGTTTTTT. Translation: CASSQVREGVPTNEKLFF.

The rearrangement links TRBV19 to TRBJ2-1, with D possibly matching TRBD1 (5 bases). CDR3 size: 13 residues. V lost 6 bases and J 2 bases, leaving 8 bases between the germline ends. From germline, CDR1 is LNHDA and CDR2 SQIVND (reference sequence). The CDR3 coding sequence is TGTGCCAGTAGGACAGCCACCTACAATGAGCAGTTCTTC. Its protein is CASRTATYNEQFF.

This clone was seen a single time. V is TRBV3-1 (or the pseudogene TRBV3-2) and J is TRBJ2-7, with D unresolved. Germline V CDR1 and CDR2: LGHDT, YNNKEL (reference sequence). V was pared by 3 bases and J by 0 bases, with 9 bases between. This CDR3 comprises 14 residues. The CDR3 spells CASSQFTDSYEQYF. In DNA form, the CDR3 reads TGTGCCAGCAGCCAGTTTACAGACTCCTACGAGCAGTACTTC.